This TCR beta chain was profiled in a study of monozygotic twins with inflammatory bowel disease. Germline V gene sequence: CDR1 SGHRS, CDR2 YFSETQ. This CDR3 contains 11 residues. Donors gave 2.5 ml of blood apiece. TCRdb reprocessed the 5' RACE reads, with one entry per CDR3 protein and no DNA. This table lists more than 75,000 distinct CDR3 sequences. Findings of the study overall: Diversity of TCRbeta measured by inverse Simpson was lower in IBD patients than in healthy co-twins.

Details on this clonotype: The antigen is undetermined.

This clonotype was sampled from a human donor with ulcerative colitis or Crohn's disease, or a healthy co-twin of an affected twin (not recorded which). The V call is TRBV5-1, the J call TRBJ1-1. Sequences were obtained from blood. CDR3 residues: CASTSGSEAFF.